These 23 T cell receptor beta chains were sequenced from one sample in a study of early T cells in non-severe SARS-CoV-2 infection (dated by TCRdb to the early 2020s). The library was made by 5' RACE. Sequencing used a NextSeq 500. TCRdb reanalyzed the raw reads on its own, using fastp at Q25 for trimming and MiXCR for clone calling, and kept in-frame beta chains. Each CDR3 protein appears once, grouped with its most common genes and DNA. A total of over 80,000 distinct CDR3 sequences appear in this sample, more than 10% of them only once. Under 4.5% of the sample is taken by the ten largest. Material: whole blood, obtained at baseline. These TCRs come from an adult who was a healthcare worker with PCR-confirmed SARS-CoV-2 infection or an uninfected control (not recorded which).

This clonotype showed up just a few times. The chain is built from TRBV12-3 or TRBV12-4 and TRBJ1-5; a possible D gene is TRBD1 (5 bases). The CDR3 runs 14 residues. Trimming took 0 bases from V and 9 from J, leaving 12 bases between them. The CDR3 reads CASSLAGQVGPQHF. CDR3 coding DNA: TGTGCCAGCAGTTTAGCGGGGCAGGTCGGGCCCCAGCATTTT.

This clonotype occurred a few times. J is TRBJ1-4 and V is TRBV7-9; no clear D. Trimming stripped 5 bases from V and 3 bases from J, with 7 bases between. The CDR3 has 13 amino acids. The germline V gene encodes CDR1 SEHNR and CDR2 FQNEAQ (reference sequence). The CDR3 spells CASSAAANEKLFF. The DNA for the CDR3 is TGTGCCAGCAGCGCGGCAGCTAATGAAAAACTGTTTTTT.

The gene calls are TRBV29-1 and TRBJ2-7; 9 bases are a match to TRBD1. Germline lookup yields CDR1 SQVTM and CDR2 ANQGSEA. With 4 bases clipped from V and 2 bases from J, the junction kept 6 bases outside the gene matches. The CDR3 consists of 14 residues. The CDR3, as DNA: TGCAGCGTTGCTCCGGGACAGGGACCCTACGAGCAGTACTTC. The encoded protein is CSVAPGQGPYEQYF.

The rearrangement links TRBV25-1 to TRBJ2-7; weak D call: TRBD1 (5 bases). The CDR3 is made up of 14 amino acids. Germline CDR1 and CDR2: MGHDK and SYGVNS. V was trimmed by 6 bases and J by 0 bases, leaving 12 bases between them. The chain's CDR3 is CASSSRALSYEQYF. CDR3 coding DNA: TGTGCCAGCAGCTCCAGGGCCCTCTCCTACGAGCAGTACTTC.

This clonotype was recorded a few times. J is TRBJ1-1 and V is TRBV5-4; D may be TRBD1 (6 bases). Trimming stripped 4 bases from V and 6 bases from J, with 16 bases between. Germline V CDR1 and CDR2: SGHNT, YYREEE (reference sequence). The CDR3 is 14 amino acids. CDR3 in DNA: TGTGCCAGCAGCGTAGACAGGCCACTTTCTGAAGCTTTCTTT. Encoded protein: CASSVDRPLSEAFF.

The rearrangement joins TRBV19 to TRBJ1-2; 7 nucleotides line up with TRBD1. Germline values: CDR1 LNHDA, CDR2 SQIVND (reference sequence). This CDR3 is 17 amino acids long. The J segment lost 3 bases and the V segment lost 4 bases, leaving 14 bases of the junction unmatched. CDR3 region: CASSTTIQGTTYYGYTF. The CDR3 nucleotides read TGTGCCAGTAGTACTACGATACAGGGGACGACCTACTATGGCTACACCTTC. Supplemented by reference TRBV19 and TRBJ1-2, the full variable domain reads DGGITQSPKYLFRKEGQNVTLSCEQNLNHDAMYWYRQDPGQGLRLIYYSQIVNDFQKGDIAEGYSVSREKKESFPLTVTSAQKNPTAFYLCASSTTIQGTTYYGYTFGSGTRLTVV.

The genes are TRBV20-1 and TRBJ2-5, with 7 bases aligning to TRBD1. There are 14 residues in the CDR3. Germline-derived CDR1 and CDR2 are DFQATT and SNEGSKA (reference sequence). V trimming: 1 base; J trimming: 4 bases; junction bases outside the gene matches: 6. The CDR3 DNA sequence: TGCAGTGCTAGAGGACCGACAGGGACAGAGACCCAGTACTTC. It specifies CSARGPTGTETQYF.

This clonotype was detected only a few times. This chain joins TRBV10-3 and TRBJ2-2; 8 bases are shared with TRBD1. CDR1 and CDR2 (germline): ENHRY, SYGVKD. The CDR3 is 16 residues long. The J segment lost 1 base and the V segment lost 4 bases, leaving 5 bases of the junction unmatched. The CDR3 is CAISATGDMNTGELFF. The CDR3 bases are TGTGCCATCAGTGCGACAGGGGACATGAACACCGGGGAGCTGTTTTTT.

The table lists this clonotype with many counts. The gene calls are TRBV29-1 and TRBJ1-1; a possible D gene is TRBD1 (6 bases). Germline V lookup: CDR1 SQVTM, CDR2 ANQGSEA. This CDR3 is built from 12 residues. Between the trimmed V and J ends, which lost 2 bases and 10 bases, there was a span of 14 bases. The CDR3 reads CSVERQGRGAFF. CDR3 nucleotides: TGCAGCGTTGAACGGCAGGGGCGAGGAGCTTTCTTT.

The rearrangement joins TRBV29-1 to TRBJ2-3; tentatively, D is TRBD2 (6 bases). This CDR3 has 15 amino acids. Trimming removed 3 bases at V and 4 bases at J, with 17 bases between. The germline gives CDR1 SQVTM, CDR2 ANQGSEA. CDR3 nucleotides: TGCAGCGTTGAGGGGCGACTAGAGGTCGCAGATACGCAGTATTTT. Translated: CSVEGRLEVADTQYF.

This clonotype was counted a single time. This rearrangement joins TRBV13 to TRBJ2-1; maybe TRBD1 (6 bases). This CDR3 spans 17 amino acids. Trimming shortened V by 4 bases and J by 0 bases, and 16 bases separated the two germline ends. Germline V gives CDR1 PRHDT, CDR2 FYEKMQ (reference sequence). The chain's CDR3 is CASSYNRERSSYNEQFF. The CDR3 nucleotides read TGTGCCAGCAGCTACAACAGGGAAAGGAGCTCCTACAATGAGCAGTTCTTC.

This clonotype was counted many times. The chain carries TRBV5-4 and TRBJ2-3; D uncertain. CDR3 length: 13 residues. Between the trimmed V and J ends, which lost 4 bases and 1 base, there was a span of 7 bases. Germline V CDR1 and CDR2: SGHNT, YYREEE (reference sequence). The CDR3 region is CASSPAGTDTQYF. The CDR3 DNA is TGTGCCAGCAGCCCCGCTGGCACAGATACGCAGTATTTT.

The V call is TRBV28, the J call TRBJ2-5, with D perhaps TRBD1 or TRBD2 (5 bases each). Germline lookup yields CDR1 MDHEN and CDR2 SYDVKM. V lost 4 bases, J lost 1 base, and 16 bases lay in between. The CDR3 extends over 16 amino acids. The DNA for the CDR3 is TGTGCCAGCAGTTCCACCTATCGGGACCGCCAAGAGACCCAGTACTTC. Protein sequence: CASSSTYRDRQETQYF.

This clonotype was counted a few times. V gene TRBV9 combines with J gene TRBJ2-4, with D maybe TRBD2 (5 bases). The germline gives CDR1 SGDLS, CDR2 YYNGEE. V lost 0 bases to trimming and J lost 6 bases, with 16 bases between them. This CDR3 has 16 residues. The CDR3: CASSVGEGPAINIQYF. CDR3 coding DNA: TGTGCCAGCAGCGTAGGAGAGGGCCCCGCAATAAACATTCAGTACTTC.

This clonotype came up many times. The rearrangement uses TRBV6-1 and TRBJ2-1; 7 bases agree with TRBD2. V was pared by 6 bases and J by 7 bases, with 9 bases of the junction left unmatched. The CDR3 consists of 14 residues. Germline V lookup: CDR1 MNHNS, CDR2 SASEGT. The CDR3 bases are TGTGCCAGCAGGCCCGGACTAGGAGGGAATGAGCAGTTCTTC. Protein sequence: CASRPGLGGNEQFF.

V is TRBV14 and J is TRBJ2-3; D gene ambiguous. CDR3 size: 13 residues. Trimming took off 5 bases at V and 2 bases at J, with 8 bases between the two ends. The germline V gene encodes CDR1 SGHDN and CDR2 FVKESK. CDR3 protein: CASSIENTDTQYF. The CDR3 DNA reads TGTGCCAGCAGCATAGAGAACACAGATACGCAGTATTTT.

This clonotype was counted only a few times. The V gene is TRBV12-3 or TRBV12-4, the J gene TRBJ1-2; D is perhaps TRBD1 (6 bases). The CDR3 has 14 residues. The V gene lost 1 base and the J gene lost 4 bases, with 10 bases spanning the gap. In DNA, the CDR3 is TGTGCCAGCAGTTTAGGTTCGGGGGCCTATGGCTACACCTTC. Amino acid sequence: CASSLGSGAYGYTF.

This clonotype has just a few counts. The rearrangement links TRBV2 to TRBJ2-2; the D gene is possibly TRBD1 (5 bases). Looked up from germline, CDR1 is SNHLY and CDR2 is FYNNEI. Deletions cut 8 bases from V and 0 bases from J, with 10 bases between. The CDR3 is 14 residues long. The CDR3 reads CASVLGANTGELFF. Here the CDR3 DNA reads TGTGCCAGCGTTCTAGGGGCGAACACCGGGGAGCTGTTTTTT.

This clonotype showed up just a few times. The gene calls are TRBV19 and TRBJ1-5, with a possible D match to TRBD1 (6 bases). The germline CDR1 and CDR2 sequences are LNHDA and SQIVND (reference sequence). V was trimmed by 6 bases and J by 4 bases, leaving 7 bases between them. The CDR3 has 12 residues. CDR3 in amino acids: CASRDRNQPQHF. The CDR3 region has the DNA TGTGCCAGTAGGGACAGAAATCAGCCCCAGCATTTT.

V usage is TRBV29-1 and J usage is TRBJ1-1; no reliable D call. This CDR3 is built from 13 residues. Germline values: CDR1 SQVTM, CDR2 ANQGSEA. The V end lost 5 bases, the J end lost 0 bases, and 10 bases lay between the germline ends. CDR3 coding DNA: TGCAGCGTTTGCAGACGGATGAACACTGAAGCTTTCTTT. This sequence encodes CSVCRRMNTEAFF.

This clonotype has at least ten counts. This chain uses TRBV28 with TRBJ2-5; D ambiguous. Trimming shortened V by 5 bases and J by 9 bases, and 13 bases separated the two germline ends. Germline values: CDR1 MDHEN, CDR2 SYDVKM. CDR3 length: 12 amino acids. The CDR3 sequence is CASSAPPGAQYF. CDR3 DNA sequence: TGTGCCAGCAGTGCTCCCCCGGGTGCCCAGTACTTC.

In this sample, this clonotype turned up a few times. The chain is built from TRBV6-1 and TRBJ2-5; tentatively, D is TRBD2 (5 bases). Germline CDR1 is MNHNS and CDR2 is SASEGT. V lost 5 bases to trimming and J lost 2 bases, with 21 bases between them. The CDR3 is made up of 17 amino acids. CDR3 amino acids: CASSPRPDWAGQETQYF. In DNA form, the CDR3 reads TGTGCCAGCAGTCCCCGACCCGATTGGGCGGGTCAAGAGACCCAGTACTTC.

This clonotype was recorded a few times. This chain uses TRBV10-3 with TRBJ1-4; perhaps TRBD1 as D (5 bases). The V end was cut by 9 bases, the J end by 8 bases, with 16 bases between. Germline CDR1 reads ENHRY; CDR2 reads SYGVKD. CDR3 length: 13 residues. The CDR3 DNA reads TGTGCCATTGGTCCCAGGGATGGCGAAAAACTGTTTTTT. This sequence encodes CAIGPRDGEKLFF.